The rows below give T cell receptor beta chains drawn from one sample of a study of shared clonotypes between healthy human individuals. Assay: immunoSEQ multiplex PCR; the TCRdb copy retains only in-frame clones and omits some. Here the sample spans approximately 2.5 million clones, 90% to 95% being singletons. The sample consisted of naive CD4+ T cells sorted from blood. The receptors derive from a man aged 18-30 years in good health. The CDR3 runs from the conserved cysteine through the conserved F or W. The order of the fields is J gene, V gene, D gene, clone size, CDR3 protein, CDR3 DNA. A D gene is named only where the DNA matches it firmly. A clone size is listed for some rows: how often the clone was seen (once, few, many), or a class if it is expanded.

J gene: TRBJ2-7
V gene: TRBV5-1
D gene: .
clone size: few
CDR3 protein: CASSLVPYEQYF
CDR3 DNA: TGCGCCAGCAGCTTGGTCCCCTACGAGCAGTACTTC

J gene: TRBJ2-5
V gene: TRBV5-1
D gene: TRBD1
clone size: .
CDR3 protein: CASSMGQGVSETQYF
CDR3 DNA: TGCGCCAGCAGCATGGGACAGGGGGTCTCGGAGACCCAGTACTTC

J gene: TRBJ2-1
V gene: TRBV5-1
D gene: .
clone size: .
CDR3 protein: CASSTTDSTYNEQFF
CDR3 DNA: TGCGCCAGCAGCACAACCGACAGTACCTACAATGAGCAGTTCTTC

J gene: TRBJ2-7
V gene: TRBV7-9
D gene: .
clone size: .
CDR3 protein: CASSLTEGKSYEQYF
CDR3 DNA: TGTGCCAGCAGCTTAACCGAGGGAAAGTCCTACGAGCAGTACTTC

J gene: TRBJ2-1
V gene: TRBV7-2
D gene: TRBD2
clone size: .
CDR3 protein: CASSLPAGENNEQFF
CDR3 DNA: TGTGCCAGCAGCTTACCAGCGGGAGAAAACAATGAGCAGTTCTTC

J gene: TRBJ1-3
V gene: TRBV6-5
D gene: .
clone size: .
CDR3 protein: CASSYGRGGAGNTIYF
CDR3 DNA: TGTGCCAGCAGTTACGGGCGGGGAGGAGCTGGAAACACCATATATTTT

J gene: TRBJ1-6
V gene: TRBV30
D gene: .
clone size: .
CDR3 protein: CAWRTEYNSPLHF
CDR3 DNA: TGTGCCTGGAGAACAGAGTATAATTCACCCCTCCACTTT

J gene: TRBJ2-7
V gene: TRBV27
D gene: .
clone size: .
CDR3 protein: CASSFRGYEQYF
CDR3 DNA: TGTGCCAGCAGTTTCCGGGGGTACGAGCAGTACTTC

J gene: TRBJ2-2
V gene: TRBV14
D gene: .
clone size: .
CDR3 protein: CASSRWDTGELFF
CDR3 DNA: TGTGCCAGCAGCCGCTGGGACACCGGGGAGCTGTTTTTT

J gene: TRBJ2-1
V gene: TRBV2
D gene: TRBD1
clone size: once
CDR3 protein: CASRGDRGLYNEQFF
CDR3 DNA: TGTGCCAGCAGGGGGGACAGGGGGCTTTACAATGAGCAGTTCTTC

J gene: TRBJ1-2
V gene: TRBV6-1
D gene: .
clone size: .
CDR3 protein: CASRPSGTFNYGYTF
CDR3 DNA: TGTGCCAGCAGGCCTTCAGGAACCTTTAACTATGGCTACACCTTC

J gene: TRBJ1-1
V gene: TRBV5-1
D gene: .
clone size: .
CDR3 protein: CASSLGGARMNTEAFF
CDR3 DNA: TGCGCCAGCAGCTTGGGGGGGGCGAGGATGAACACTGAAGCTTTCTTT

J gene: TRBJ2-7
V gene: TRBV18
D gene: TRBD1
clone size: .
CDR3 protein: CASSPPGTGGYEQYF
CDR3 DNA: TGTGCCAGCTCACCGCCCGGGACAGGGGGCTACGAGCAGTACTTC

J gene: TRBJ2-2
V gene: TRBV30
D gene: .
clone size: .
CDR3 protein: CAWSPLGRPGTGELFF
CDR3 DNA: TGTGCCTGGAGTCCCTTGGGAAGGCCCGGGACCGGGGAGCTGTTTTTT

J gene: TRBJ1-2
V gene: TRBV11-2
D gene: .
clone size: .
CDR3 protein: CASSTYSRDNNF
CDR3 DNA: TGTGCCAGCAGCACCTATTCCCGGGACAACAACTTC

J gene: TRBJ1-6
V gene: TRBV21-1
D gene: .
clone size: .
CDR3 protein: CASANQGDWLGPLHF
CDR3 DNA: TGTGCCAGCGCTAACCAAGGGGACTGGTTGGGACCCCTCCACTTT

J gene: TRBJ2-3
V gene: TRBV10-3
D gene: TRBD2
clone size: .
CDR3 protein: CAISDLAGGFTDTQYF
CDR3 DNA: TGTGCCATCAGTGACCTAGCGGGGGGGTTCACAGATACGCAGTATTTT

J gene: TRBJ1-6
V gene: TRBV4-3
D gene: TRBD1
clone size: .
CDR3 protein: CASSQDKIRGLGDNSPLHF
CDR3 DNA: TGCGCCAGCAGCCAAGATAAGATCAGGGGGCTGGGGGATAATTCACCCCTCCACTTT

J gene: TRBJ1-3
V gene: TRBV19
D gene: .
clone size: .
CDR3 protein: CASSTNSGNTIYF
CDR3 DNA: TGTGCCAGTAGTACCAATTCCGGAAACACCATATATTTT

J gene: TRBJ1-1
V gene: TRBV21-1
D gene: .
clone size: few
CDR3 protein: CASIDRGENTEAFF
CDR3 DNA: TGTGCCAGCATCGACAGGGGCGAGAACACTGAAGCTTTCTTT

J gene: TRBJ2-5
V gene: TRBV9
D gene: .
clone size: .
CDR3 protein: CASSLTQGGVETQYF
CDR3 DNA: TGTGCCAGCAGCCTAACCCAGGGGGGGGTAGAGACCCAGTACTTC

J gene: TRBJ1-5
V gene: TRBV2
D gene: .
clone size: .
CDR3 protein: CASSELGRAESNQPQHF
CDR3 DNA: TGTGCCAGCAGTGAATTAGGCCGGGCAGAGAGCAATCAGCCCCAGCATTTT

J gene: TRBJ2-7
V gene: TRBV29-1
D gene: TRBD1
clone size: .
CDR3 protein: CSVESWTGGYEQYF
CDR3 DNA: TGCAGCGTTGAGTCCTGGACAGGGGGCTACGAGCAGTACTTC

J gene: TRBJ1-1
V gene: TRBV30
D gene: TRBD1
clone size: .
CDR3 protein: CAWGVSGTVNTEAFF
CDR3 DNA: TGTGCCTGGGGCGTTTCCGGGACAGTGAACACTGAAGCTTTCTTT

J gene: TRBJ1-2
V gene: TRBV27
D gene: .
clone size: few
CDR3 protein: CASSFTGGYGYTF
CDR3 DNA: TGTGCCAGCAGTTTTACCGGGGGCTATGGCTACACCTTC

J gene: TRBJ2-4
V gene: TRBV7-2
D gene: .
clone size: .
CDR3 protein: CASSPSRAENIQYF
CDR3 DNA: TGTGCCAGCAGCCCCTCCCGTGCGGAAAACATTCAGTACTTC

J gene: TRBJ1-1
V gene: TRBV5-1
D gene: .
clone size: .
CDR3 protein: CASSLMGQGFTEAFF
CDR3 DNA: TGCGCCAGCAGCTTGATGGGGCAAGGATTCACTGAAGCTTTCTTT

J gene: TRBJ2-5
V gene: TRBV7-2
D gene: .
clone size: .
CDR3 protein: CASSLLVLASETQYF
CDR3 DNA: TGTGCCAGCAGCTTACTAGTTTTAGCTTCGGAGACCCAGTACTTC

J gene: TRBJ2-5
V gene: TRBV6-6
D gene: TRBD1
clone size: once
CDR3 protein: CASSWTTGLETQYF
CDR3 DNA: TGTGCCAGCAGTTGGACGACAGGGCTAGAGACCCAGTACTTC

J gene: TRBJ2-1
V gene: TRBV6-5
D gene: .
clone size: .
CDR3 protein: CASSRGGNEQFF
CDR3 DNA: TGTGCCAGCAGCCGAGGGGGGAATGAGCAGTTCTTC

J gene: TRBJ1-6
V gene: TRBV5-1
D gene: TRBD1
clone size: few
CDR3 protein: CASSLDRGEDSPLHF
CDR3 DNA: TGCGCCAGCAGCTTGGACAGGGGAGAGGATTCACCCCTCCACTTT

J gene: TRBJ2-5
V gene: TRBV4-3
D gene: .
clone size: .
CDR3 protein: CASSRGSSGALQETQYF
CDR3 DNA: TGCGCCAGCAGCCGAGGCAGTTCGGGGGCTCTCCAAGAGACCCAGTACTTC

J gene: TRBJ2-1
V gene: TRBV15
D gene: .
clone size: .
CDR3 protein: CATSRDLANEQFF
CDR3 DNA: TGTGCCACCAGCAGAGATTTGGCTAATGAGCAGTTCTTC

J gene: TRBJ2-7
V gene: TRBV7-2
D gene: TRBD1
clone size: .
CDR3 protein: CASCPGQDSLEQYF
CDR3 DNA: TGTGCCAGCTGCCCAGGACAGGATTCCCTCGAGCAGTACTTC

J gene: TRBJ2-4
V gene: TRBV7-6
D gene: .
clone size: .
CDR3 protein: CASSTSDGLGNIQYF
CDR3 DNA: TGTGCCAGCAGCACCTCGGACGGCCTAGGGAACATTCAGTACTTC

J gene: TRBJ1-6
V gene: TRBV5-1
D gene: .
clone size: .
CDR3 protein: CASSSGIEGTPLHF
CDR3 DNA: TGCGCCAGCAGCTCTGGCATTGAAGGGACACCCCTCCACTTT

J gene: TRBJ2-2
V gene: TRBV4-3
D gene: .
clone size: .
CDR3 protein: CASSQDVPSTGELFF
CDR3 DNA: TGCGCCAGCAGCCAAGATGTCCCCAGCACCGGGGAGCTGTTTTTT

J gene: TRBJ2-2
V gene: TRBV21-1
D gene: .
clone size: .
CDR3 protein: CASSKGRDPNTGELFF
CDR3 DNA: TGTGCCAGCAGCAAAGGTAGGGACCCGAACACCGGGGAGCTGTTTTTT

J gene: TRBJ2-1
V gene: TRBV19
D gene: TRBD2
clone size: .
CDR3 protein: CASSILGTSGVNEQFF
CDR3 DNA: TGTGCCAGTAGTATTTTGGGGACTAGCGGTGTGAATGAGCAGTTCTTC

J gene: TRBJ1-2
V gene: TRBV25-1
D gene: TRBD1
clone size: .
CDR3 protein: CASNDGTGGGYTF
CDR3 DNA: TGTGCCAGCAATGACGGGACAGGGGGTGGCTACACCTTC

J gene: TRBJ1-2
V gene: TRBV6-5
D gene: TRBD1
clone size: .
CDR3 protein: CASSYARQGNNYGYTF
CDR3 DNA: TGTGCCAGCAGTTACGCGCGACAGGGCAACAACTATGGCTACACCTTC

J gene: TRBJ2-5
V gene: TRBV30
D gene: .
clone size: .
CDR3 protein: CAWSVGLGETQYF
CDR3 DNA: TGTGCCTGGAGTGTAGGGCTAGGAGAGACCCAGTACTTC

J gene: TRBJ2-2
V gene: TRBV2
D gene: TRBD1
clone size: .
CDR3 protein: CASSEGTGPTGELFF
CDR3 DNA: TGTGCCAGCAGTGAGGGGACAGGGCCCACCGGGGAGCTGTTTTTT

J gene: TRBJ1-1
V gene: TRBV6-1
D gene: TRBD1
clone size: .
CDR3 protein: CASSEPLGTGSEAFF
CDR3 DNA: TGTGCCAGCAGTGAACCGCTTGGGACAGGCTCTGAAGCTTTCTTT

J gene: TRBJ1-1
V gene: TRBV7-2
D gene: .
clone size: .
CDR3 protein: CASSLGQTMNTEAFF
CDR3 DNA: TGTGCCAGCAGCTTAGGTCAGACCATGAACACTGAAGCTTTCTTT

J gene: TRBJ2-1
V gene: TRBV6-5
D gene: .
clone size: once
CDR3 protein: CASSPRGAGNNEQFF
CDR3 DNA: TGTGCCAGCAGTCCCCGGGGGGCGGGGAACAATGAGCAGTTCTTC

J gene: TRBJ2-7
V gene: TRBV28
D gene: .
clone size: once
CDR3 protein: CASSAPGAGYEQYF
CDR3 DNA: TGTGCCAGCAGTGCCCCGGGGGCGGGGTACGAGCAGTACTTC

J gene: TRBJ1-3
V gene: TRBV5-1
D gene: .
clone size: .
CDR3 protein: CASSERQDSGNTIYF
CDR3 DNA: TGCGCCAGCAGCGAACGACAGGACTCTGGAAACACCATATATTTT

J gene: TRBJ2-2
V gene: TRBV10-3
D gene: .
clone size: once
CDR3 protein: CAIRSQWGEAGELFF
CDR3 DNA: TGTGCCATCAGGTCACAGTGGGGTGAAGCCGGGGAGCTGTTTTTT

J gene: TRBJ1-5
V gene: TRBV25-1
D gene: .
clone size: few
CDR3 protein: CASSVLQNQPQHF
CDR3 DNA: TGTGCCAGCAGTGTCCTACAGAATCAGCCCCAGCATTTT

J gene: TRBJ2-7
V gene: TRBV7-2
D gene: TRBD2
clone size: .
CDR3 protein: CASTASGSSSYEQYF
CDR3 DNA: TGTGCCAGCACCGCTAGCGGGTCAAGCTCCTACGAGCAGTACTTC

J gene: TRBJ2-7
V gene: TRBV11-2
D gene: TRBD2
clone size: .
CDR3 protein: CASSRDFVAGSYEQYF
CDR3 DNA: TGTGCCAGCAGCCGGGACTTTGTAGCGGGGTCCTACGAGCAGTACTTC

J gene: TRBJ1-3
V gene: TRBV6-6
D gene: .
clone size: .
CDR3 protein: CASIYGGSSGNTIYF
CDR3 DNA: TGTGCCAGCATATATGGGGGGAGCTCTGGAAACACCATATATTTT

J gene: TRBJ2-5
V gene: TRBV15
D gene: .
clone size: .
CDR3 protein: CATSRGGGSQETQYF
CDR3 DNA: TGTGCCACCAGCAGAGGAGGGGGGTCCCAAGAGACCCAGTACTTC

J gene: TRBJ2-7
V gene: TRBV11-2
D gene: TRBD2
clone size: .
CDR3 protein: CASRPGLAGSYEQYF
CDR3 DNA: TGTGCCAGCAGACCTGGACTAGCGGGTTCCTACGAGCAGTACTTC

J gene: TRBJ2-7
V gene: TRBV30
D gene: TRBD2
clone size: .
CDR3 protein: CAWSGAGGTPYEQYF
CDR3 DNA: TGTGCCTGGAGTGGGGCGGGGGGTACCCCCTACGAGCAGTACTTC

J gene: TRBJ2-7
V gene: TRBV27
D gene: TRBD1
clone size: once
CDR3 protein: CASTLAGGHEQYF
CDR3 DNA: TGTGCCAGCACTCTAGCAGGGGGCCACGAGCAGTACTTC

J gene: TRBJ1-1
V gene: TRBV5-1
D gene: .
clone size: .
CDR3 protein: CASSPALWDGGTEAFF
CDR3 DNA: TGCGCCAGCAGCCCCGCCTTATGGGACGGGGGAACTGAAGCTTTCTTT

J gene: TRBJ2-7
V gene: TRBV6-5
D gene: TRBD1
clone size: .
CDR3 protein: CASSNSQGEREQYF
CDR3 DNA: TGTGCCAGCAGTAACTCACAGGGGGAGCGCGAGCAGTACTTC